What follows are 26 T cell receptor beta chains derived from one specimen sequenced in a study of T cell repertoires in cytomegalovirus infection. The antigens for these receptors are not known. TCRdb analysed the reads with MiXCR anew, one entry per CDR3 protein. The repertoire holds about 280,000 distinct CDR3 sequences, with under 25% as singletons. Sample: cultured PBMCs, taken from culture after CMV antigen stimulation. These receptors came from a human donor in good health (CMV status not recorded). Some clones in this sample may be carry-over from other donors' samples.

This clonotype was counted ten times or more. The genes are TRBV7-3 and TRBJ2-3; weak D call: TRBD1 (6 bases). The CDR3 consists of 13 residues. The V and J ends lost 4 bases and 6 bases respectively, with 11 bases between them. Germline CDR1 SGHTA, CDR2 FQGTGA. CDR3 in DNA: TGTGCCAGCAGCTCGATGCAGGGGGATACGCAGTATTTT. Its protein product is CASSSMQGDTQYF. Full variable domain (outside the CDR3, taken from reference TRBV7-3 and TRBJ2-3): GAGVSQTPSNKVTEKGKYVELRCDPISGHTALYWYRQSLGQGPEFLIYFQGTGAADDSGLPNDRFFAVRPEGSVSTLKIQRTERGDSAVYLCASSSMQGDTQYFGPGTRLTVL.

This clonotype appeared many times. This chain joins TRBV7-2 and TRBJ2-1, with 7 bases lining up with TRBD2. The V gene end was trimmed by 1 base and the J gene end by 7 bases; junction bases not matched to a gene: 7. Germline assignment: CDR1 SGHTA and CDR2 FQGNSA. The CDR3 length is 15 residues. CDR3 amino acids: CASSLVGGSRNEQFF. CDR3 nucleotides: TGTGCCAGCAGCTTAGTTGGCGGGAGTAGGAATGAGCAGTTCTTC.

CDR3: CASSLFEGNQPQHF. The CDR3 DNA sequence: TGTGCCAGCAGTTTATTTGAGGGAAATCAGCCCCAGCATTTT. The chain joins TRBV27 to TRBJ1-5; no clear D. V was trimmed by 1 base and J by 4 bases, leaving 8 bases between them. Germline CDR1 reads MNHEY; CDR2 reads SMNVEV (reference sequence). This CDR3 is built from 14 residues.

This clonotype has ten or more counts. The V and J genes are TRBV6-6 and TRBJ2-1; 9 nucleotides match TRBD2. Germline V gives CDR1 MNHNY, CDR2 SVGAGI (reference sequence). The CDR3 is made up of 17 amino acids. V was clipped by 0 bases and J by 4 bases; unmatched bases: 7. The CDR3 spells CASSYSAPSGIYNEQFF. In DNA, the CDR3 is TGTGCCAGCAGTTACTCCGCCCCTAGCGGGATATACAATGAGCAGTTCTTC.

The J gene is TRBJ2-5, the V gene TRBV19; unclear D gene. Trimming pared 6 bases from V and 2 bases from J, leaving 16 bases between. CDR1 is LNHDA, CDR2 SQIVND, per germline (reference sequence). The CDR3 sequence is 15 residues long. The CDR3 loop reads CASSVGGATQETQYF. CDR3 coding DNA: TGTGCCAGTAGCGTTGGTGGAGCTACGCAAGAGACCCAGTACTTC.

The CDR3 loop reads CASSLGRYEQFF. The CDR3, as DNA: TGTGCCAGCAGTTTGGGGCGCTATGAGCAGTTCTTC. The chain couples TRBV28 to TRBJ2-1; D might be TRBD1 (5 bases). Per the germline V gene, CDR1 is MDHEN and CDR2 is SYDVKM. This CDR3 contains 12 residues. V shed 3 bases and J shed 8 bases, with 8 bases lying between them.

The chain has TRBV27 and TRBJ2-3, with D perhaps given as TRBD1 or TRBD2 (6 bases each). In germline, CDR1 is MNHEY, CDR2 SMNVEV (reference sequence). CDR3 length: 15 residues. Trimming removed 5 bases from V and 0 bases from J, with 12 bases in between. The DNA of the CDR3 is TGTGCCAGCAGTCCCGAGGGGGGTAGCACAGATACGCAGTATTTT. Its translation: CASSPEGGSTDTQYF.

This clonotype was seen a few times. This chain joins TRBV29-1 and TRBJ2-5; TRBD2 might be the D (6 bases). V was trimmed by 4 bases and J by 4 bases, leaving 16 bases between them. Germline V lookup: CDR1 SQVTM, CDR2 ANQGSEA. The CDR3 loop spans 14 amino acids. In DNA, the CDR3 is TGCAGCGTTGTGGGACGCCAGGGAGGAGAGACCCAGTACTTC. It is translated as CSVVGRQGGETQYF.

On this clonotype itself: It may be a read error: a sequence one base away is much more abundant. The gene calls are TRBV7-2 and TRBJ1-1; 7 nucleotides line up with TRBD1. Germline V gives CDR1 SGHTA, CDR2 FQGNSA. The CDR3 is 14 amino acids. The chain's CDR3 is CASSTQQGNTEALF. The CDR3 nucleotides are TGTGCCAGCAGCACACAACAGGGGAACACTGAAGCTTTATTT.

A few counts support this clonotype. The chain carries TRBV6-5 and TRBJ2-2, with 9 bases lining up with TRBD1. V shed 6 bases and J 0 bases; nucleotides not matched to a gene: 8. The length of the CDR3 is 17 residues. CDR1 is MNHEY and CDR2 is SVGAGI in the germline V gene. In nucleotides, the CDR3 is TGTGCCAGCAGCTTCGACAGGGGGGAACCGAACACCGGGGAGCTGTTTTTT. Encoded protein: CASSFDRGEPNTGELFF.

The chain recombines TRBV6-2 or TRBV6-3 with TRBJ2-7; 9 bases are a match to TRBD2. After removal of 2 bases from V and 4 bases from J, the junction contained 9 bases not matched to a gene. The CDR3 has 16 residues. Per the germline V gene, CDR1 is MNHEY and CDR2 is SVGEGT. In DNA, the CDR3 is TGTGCCAGCAGTTACCTTAGCGGGAGTCCCATTTACGAGCAGTACGTC. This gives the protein CASSYLSGSPIYEQYV.

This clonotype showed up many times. The CDR3 DNA sequence: TGTGCCAGCAGCCTGGGACAGAAGAACACTGAAGCTTTCTTT. Translated, it gives CASSLGQKNTEAFF. The chain combines TRBV28 with TRBJ1-1; TRBD1 matches 7 bases. The germline gives CDR1 MDHEN, CDR2 SYDVKM. This CDR3 comprises 14 residues. J gave up 1 base and V 6 bases, and 5 bases lay outside the gene matches.

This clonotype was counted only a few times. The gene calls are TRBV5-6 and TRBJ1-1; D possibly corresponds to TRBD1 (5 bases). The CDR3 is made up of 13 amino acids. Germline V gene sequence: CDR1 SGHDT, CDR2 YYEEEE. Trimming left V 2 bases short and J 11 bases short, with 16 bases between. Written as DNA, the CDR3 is TGTGCCAGCAGCTTTCCCGGCAGGGAAGACGCTTTCTTT. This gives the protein CASSFPGREDAFF.

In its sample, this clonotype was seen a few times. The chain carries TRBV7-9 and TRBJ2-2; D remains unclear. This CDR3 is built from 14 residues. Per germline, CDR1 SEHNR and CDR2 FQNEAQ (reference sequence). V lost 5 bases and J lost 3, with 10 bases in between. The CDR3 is CASSQLADTGELFF. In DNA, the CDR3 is TGTGCCAGCAGCCAGCTTGCTGACACCGGGGAGCTGTTTTTT.

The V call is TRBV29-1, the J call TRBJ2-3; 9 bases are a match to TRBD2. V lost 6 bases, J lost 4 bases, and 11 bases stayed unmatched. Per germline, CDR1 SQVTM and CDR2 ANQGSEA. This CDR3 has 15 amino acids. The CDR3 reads CSVAGTSSNPDTQYF. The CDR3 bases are TGCAGCGTCGCTGGGACTAGCTCTAACCCAGATACGCAGTATTTT.

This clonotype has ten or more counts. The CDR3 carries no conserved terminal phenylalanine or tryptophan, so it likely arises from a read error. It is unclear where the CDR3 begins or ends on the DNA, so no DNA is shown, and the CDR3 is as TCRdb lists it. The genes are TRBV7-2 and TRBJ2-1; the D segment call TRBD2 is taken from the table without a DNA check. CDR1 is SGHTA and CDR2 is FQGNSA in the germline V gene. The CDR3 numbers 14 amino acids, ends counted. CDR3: CASSSGLAGVIPHC.

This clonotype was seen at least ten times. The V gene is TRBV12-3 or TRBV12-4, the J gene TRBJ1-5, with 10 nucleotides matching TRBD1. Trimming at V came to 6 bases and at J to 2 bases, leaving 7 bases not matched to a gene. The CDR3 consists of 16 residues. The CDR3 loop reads CASRPSGTGGNQPQHF. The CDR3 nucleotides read TGTGCCAGCAGACCCTCCGGGACAGGGGGCAATCAGCCCCAGCATTTT.

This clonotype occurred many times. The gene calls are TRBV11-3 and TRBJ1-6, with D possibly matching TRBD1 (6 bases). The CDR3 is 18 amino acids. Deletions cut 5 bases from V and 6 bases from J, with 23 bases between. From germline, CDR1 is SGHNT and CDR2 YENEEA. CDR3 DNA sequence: TGTGCCAGCAGCCAGTCAAAGGGGGGATGGGCCTCTAATTCACCCCTCCACTTT. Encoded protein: CASSQSKGGWASNSPLHF.

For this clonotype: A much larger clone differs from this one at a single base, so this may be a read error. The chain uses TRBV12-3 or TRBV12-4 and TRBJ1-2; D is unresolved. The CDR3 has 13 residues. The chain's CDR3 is CASSPGRISGYIF. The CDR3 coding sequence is TGTGCCAGCAGTCCCGGACGTATCAGTGGCTACATCTTC.

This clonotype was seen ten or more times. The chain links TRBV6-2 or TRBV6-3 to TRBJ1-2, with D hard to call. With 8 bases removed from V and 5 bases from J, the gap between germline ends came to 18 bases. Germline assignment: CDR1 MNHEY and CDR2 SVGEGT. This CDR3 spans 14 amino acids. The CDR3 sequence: CASGPWQLGYGYTF. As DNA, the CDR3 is TGTGCCAGCGGTCCATGGCAATTGGGGTATGGCTACACCTTC.

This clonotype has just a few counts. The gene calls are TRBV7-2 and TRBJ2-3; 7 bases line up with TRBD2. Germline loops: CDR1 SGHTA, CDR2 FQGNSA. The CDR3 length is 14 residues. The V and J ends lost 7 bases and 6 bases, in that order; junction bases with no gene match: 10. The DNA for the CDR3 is TGTGCCAGCACCCCATCTTTAGCGGGCGATACGCAGTATTTT. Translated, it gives CASTPSLAGDTQYF.

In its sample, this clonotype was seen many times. CDR3 sequence reads: CASSSLRGSHNEQFF. The CDR3 region has the DNA TGTGCCAGCAGCTCCTTACGCGGGAGCCACAATGAGCAGTTCTTC. The chain joins TRBV7-6 to TRBJ2-1, with 7 bases fitting TRBD2. The CDR3 totals 15 residues. V was clipped by 4 bases and J by 5 bases; unmatched bases: 8. Germline CDR1 reads SGHVS; CDR2 reads FNYEAQ.

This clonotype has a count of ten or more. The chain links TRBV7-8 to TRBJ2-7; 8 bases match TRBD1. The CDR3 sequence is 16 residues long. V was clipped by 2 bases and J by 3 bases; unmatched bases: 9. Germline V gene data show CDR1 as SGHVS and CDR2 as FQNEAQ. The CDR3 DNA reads TGTGCCAGCAGCTTACACGGGACAGGAGACATCTACGAGCAGTACTTC. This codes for CASSLHGTGDIYEQYF.

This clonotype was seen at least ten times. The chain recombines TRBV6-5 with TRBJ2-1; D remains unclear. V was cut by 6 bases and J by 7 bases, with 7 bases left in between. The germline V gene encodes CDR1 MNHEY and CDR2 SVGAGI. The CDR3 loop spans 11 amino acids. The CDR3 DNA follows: TGTGCCAGCAGAGATATAAATGAGCAGTTCTTC. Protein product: CASRDINEQFF.

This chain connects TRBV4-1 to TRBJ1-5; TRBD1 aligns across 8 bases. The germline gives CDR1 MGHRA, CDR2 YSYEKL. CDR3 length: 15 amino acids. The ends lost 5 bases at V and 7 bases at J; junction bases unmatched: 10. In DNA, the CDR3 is TGCGCCAGCAGCTTCCGGACAGGGACCAGCCAGCCCCAGCATTTT. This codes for CASSFRTGTSQPQHF.

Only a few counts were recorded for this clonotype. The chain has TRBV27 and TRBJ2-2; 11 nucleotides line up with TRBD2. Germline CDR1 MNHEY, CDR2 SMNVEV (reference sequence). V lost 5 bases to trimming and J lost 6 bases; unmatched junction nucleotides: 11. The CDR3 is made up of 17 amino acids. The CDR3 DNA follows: TGTGCCAGCAGTGTGGGGCTAACTAGCGGGAGACCCGGGGAGCTGTTTTTT. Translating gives CASSVGLTSGRPGELFF.